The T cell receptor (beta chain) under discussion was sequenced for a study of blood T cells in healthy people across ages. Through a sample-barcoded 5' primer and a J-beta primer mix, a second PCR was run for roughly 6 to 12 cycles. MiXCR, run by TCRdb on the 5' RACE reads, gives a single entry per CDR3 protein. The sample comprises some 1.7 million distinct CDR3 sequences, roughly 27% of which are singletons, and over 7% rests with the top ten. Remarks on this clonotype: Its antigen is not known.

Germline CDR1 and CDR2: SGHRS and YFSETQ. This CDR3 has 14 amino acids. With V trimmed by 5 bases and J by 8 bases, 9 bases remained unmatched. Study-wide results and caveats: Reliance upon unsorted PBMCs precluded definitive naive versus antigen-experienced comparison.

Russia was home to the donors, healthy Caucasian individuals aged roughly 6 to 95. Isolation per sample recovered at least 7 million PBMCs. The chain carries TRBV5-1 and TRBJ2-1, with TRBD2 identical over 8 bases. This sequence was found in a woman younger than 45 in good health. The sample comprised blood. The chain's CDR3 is CASRGTGGPHEQFF. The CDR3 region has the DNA TGCGCCAGCAGGGGGACGGGGGGGCCCCATGAGCAGTTCTTC.